This entry is about one TCR beta chain. Its target is unknown. The CDR3 runs to 14 residues. Between the trimmed V and J ends, which lost 6 bases and 0 bases, there was a span of 11 bases. Germline V gives CDR1 WSHSY, CDR2 SAAADI. Both 60 Vbeta primers and 13 Jbeta primers went into the PCR. The method was immunoSEQ multiplex PCR; TCRdb's version includes in-frame clones alone and lacks a portion of them. This table holds 200,000 or so clones, approximately 78% found once. This sample is drawn from a study of cytomegalovirus exposure and HLA in healthy donors. Study information: As released early, the data held approximately 80 million unique TCRs from HLA-typed donors. Broader study findings: Overall, 164 TCR beta chains were annotated as cytomegalovirus-associated.

The sequence derives from a woman in her 50s in good health and CMV-seropositive. The V call is TRBV10-2, the J call TRBJ1-1; a possible D gene is TRBD1 (5 bases). Input material: PBMCs. The CDR3 spells CASRRNRMNTEAFF. CDR3 coding DNA: TGCGCCAGCAGGAGGAACAGGATGAACACTGAAGCTTTCTTT.